Sequencing of this T cell receptor beta chain was carried out in a study of T-cell memory formation after mild COVID-19. TCRdb called the 5' RACE reads again in MiXCR, with one record for every CDR3 protein. The sample has 560,000 or so distinct CDR3 sequences; around a sixth are singletons. Worth noting for this clonotype: Its antigen is not identified.

The length of the CDR3 is 17 residues. J gave up 4 bases and V 0 bases, and 6 bases lay outside the gene matches. Study-wide findings and caveats: Day 37-peaking second-wave clones had unconfirmed SARS-CoV-2 specificity. Those CD4+ clones that contracted were mainly in CM and EM (CD8+ ones in EMRA). The pre-infection memory compartment contained some responding clones, suggesting cross-reactive memory joined.

V and J are TRBV12-3 or TRBV12-4 and TRBJ2-3; 11 bases fit TRBD2. What was sequenced was PBMCs or a T cell subset sorted from them (not recorded which). The clonotype originates from an adult woman who had mild COVID-19 (a few samples of this study predate the infection). Cell type and time point are not known. As DNA, the CDR3 is TGTGCCAGCAGTTTAGCGGGACTAGCGGAAGTCCCAGATACGCAGTATTTT. Protein product: CASSLAGLAEVPDTQYF.